These T cell receptor beta chains were read from a single sample in a study of blood T cell repertoires in COVID-19. TCRdb's table, derived via immunoSEQ multiplex PCR, lists solely in-frame clones and lacks some. The table lists approximately 41,000 clones, 88% of them singletons. Sequences were obtained from peripheral blood. These receptor sequences come from a human donor in a cohort sampled during active COVID-19. CDR3s leave out the opening cysteine and the closing phenylalanine or tryptophan. Fields, in order: CDR3 protein, V gene, J gene, CDR3 length, D gene, clone size. D genes are given only for firm matches. Clone size is stated in some rows and not others, as once, few, many or a class when expanded.

ASSTPGGRTEQY	TRBV19	TRBJ2-7	12	TRBD1	NA
ASSLEGTGGMSNTGELF	TRBV5-5	TRBJ2-2	17	TRBD1	NA
ATSEGANYGYT	TRBV24-1	TRBJ1-2	11	NA	NA
ASSQDFTSSNYGYT	TRBV4-1	TRBJ1-2	14	NA	NA
ASSLGTSANTGELF	TRBV4-1	TRBJ2-2	14	TRBD2	NA
ASSFGISYEQY	TRBV12-3/TRBV12-4	TRBJ2-7	11	NA	NA
ASSPSSGDEQF	TRBV27	TRBJ2-1	11	NA	NA
ASSSRFLESYNEQF	TRBV3-1/TRBV3-2	TRBJ2-1	14	NA	once
ASRLTGAGANVLT	TRBV5-1	TRBJ2-6	13	TRBD1	NA
ASSLGPGQAYEQY	TRBV5-1	TRBJ2-7	13	TRBD1	NA
ASEDNQPQH	TRBV6-5	TRBJ1-5	9	NA	NA
AWSRGNTGDEQY	TRBV30	TRBJ2-7	12	NA	few
ASSLVTANTIY	TRBV11-2	TRBJ1-3	11	NA	NA
ASSQMDRNQETQY	TRBV4-2	TRBJ2-5	13	NA	NA
ASSESEYGYT	TRBV2	TRBJ1-2	10	NA	NA
ARDRGPIYTDTQY	TRBV6-5	TRBJ2-3	13	TRBD1	NA
ASSTGQGARGTGELF	TRBV7-6	TRBJ2-2	15	TRBD1	NA
ASRDRATEQY	TRBV27	TRBJ2-7	10	TRBD1	NA
ASRRTGLAEAF	TRBV11-1	TRBJ1-1	11	TRBD1	NA
ASRGENQPQH	TRBV19	TRBJ1-5	10	NA	NA
ASSNGQGGTYEQY	TRBV5-1	TRBJ2-7	13	NA	NA
ASSEAGGFYGYT	TRBV6-1	TRBJ1-2	12	NA	NA
ATSRERGVGEKLF	TRBV15	TRBJ1-4	13	NA	once
ASTTSGGGNEQF	TRBV7-9	TRBJ2-1	12	TRBD2	few
ASNLHSGQGFNQPQH	TRBV28	TRBJ1-5	15	TRBD1	NA
ASSLSLVVNQPQH	TRBV27	TRBJ1-5	13	NA	few
ASRTGRSEAF	TRBV27	TRBJ1-1	10	NA	NA
ASRPLGQAGKLF	TRBV28	TRBJ1-4	12	TRBD1	NA
ASSEAVQAVQPQH	TRBV6-1	TRBJ1-5	13	NA	NA
ASSEGQGANYEQY	TRBV2	TRBJ2-7	13	TRBD1	few
AISESGVRVYEQY	TRBV10-3	TRBJ2-7	13	NA	NA